The 6 T cell receptor beta chains reported below all come from one sample, sequenced in a study of CD8+ T cells in alopecia areata (dated by TCRdb to between 2018 and 2020). This specimen's time point label, per the study, means: about 5 months on oral tofacitinib. The sample's treatment or condition label is to be understood as: oral pan-JAK inhibitor, 5-10 mg twice daily. Libraries were prepared through the immunoSEQ multiplex PCR assay. RNA was extracted from all samples and reverse transcribed into cDNA, which served as template for TCR sequencing. Entries here come from immuneACCESS through TCRdb and include only in-frame sequences with V and J called. Some clones fail to appear in such tables; in the studies checked, an unresolved V gene covers under half of the shortfall, and the cause of the remainder is unknown. The sample includes 95,000 to 110,000 clones, with roughly 89% observed a single time. The ten largest make up less than 30% of the sample.

Material: CD8+ T cells sorted from blood, obtained at week 24, from a patient treated with tofacitinib. The receptors derive from a human donor with alopecia areata.

This chain connects TRBV19 to TRBJ1-1; D call uncertain. V dropped 3 bases and J dropped 1 base, with 9 bases sitting between them. This CDR3 comprises 14 residues. The germline CDR1 and CDR2 sequences are LNHDA and SQIVND (reference sequence). CDR3 sequence: CASSMASTNTEAFF. The CDR3 nucleotides read TGTGCCAGTAGTATGGCCAGTACGAACACTGAAGCTTTCTTT.

The chain recombines TRBV7-9 with TRBJ2-3; D unclear. CDR1 is SEHNR and CDR2 is FQNEAQ in the germline V gene (reference sequence). The CDR3 consists of 13 residues. V dropped 3 bases and J dropped 3 bases, with 7 bases sitting between them. The CDR3 DNA reads as TGTGCCAGCAGCTTTAGTAGGACAGATACGCAGTATTTT. Residues: CASSFSRTDTQYF.

The chain links TRBV12-5 to TRBJ2-7; TRBD1 or TRBD2 may be the D gene (5 bases each). Per the germline V gene, CDR1 is LGHNT and CDR2 is FRNRAP. V lost 7 bases and J 3 bases, leaving 13 bases between the germline ends. The CDR3 loop spans 13 amino acids. CDR3 loop: CASAGHEFYEQYF. The CDR3 nucleotides read TGTGCTAGTGCGGGGCACGAATTCTACGAGCAGTACTTC.

This clone occurred once. This chain joins TRBV5-4 and TRBJ2-5, with 9 bases identical to TRBD2. CDR1 and CDR2 (germline): SGHNT, YYREEE (reference sequence). V gave up 4 bases and J gave up 2 bases; unmatched junction bases: 6. The CDR3 loop spans 15 amino acids. CDR3 loop: CASSRLAGPQETQYF. CDR3 nucleotides: TGTGCCAGCAGCCGGCTAGCGGGACCACAAGAGACCCAGTACTTC.

This chain uses TRBV7-8 with TRBJ2-3; a possible D gene is TRBD2 (5 bases). In germline, CDR1 is SGHVS, CDR2 FQNEAQ. The CDR3 extends over 14 amino acids. Trimming stripped 0 bases from V and 1 base from J, with 5 bases between. The chain's CDR3 is CASSLAGGTDTQYF. CDR3 DNA sequence: TGTGCCAGCAGCTTAGCCGGGGGCACAGATACGCAGTATTTT.

The chain employs TRBV30 and TRBJ2-1, with a possible D match to TRBD1 (6 bases). V shed 2 bases and J shed 5 bases, with 16 bases lying between them. Germline V lookup: CDR1 GTSNPN, CDR2 SVGIG (reference sequence). The CDR3 runs 15 residues. CDR3 sequence (DNA): TGTGCCTGGAGTCACCCCCGGGACACTAACAATGAGCAGTTCTTC. Protein product: CAWSHPRDTNNEQFF.